The following is a TCR beta chain sequence with its context. Sequencing used immunoSEQ multiplex PCR; TCRdb keeps in-frame clones, though not all of them. The table has about 89,000 clones, around 90% seen once; the top ten hold about 2.3%. This entry is derived from a study of T cell changes during pregnancy in multiple sclerosis. V lost 5 bases to trimming and J lost 0 bases, with 14 bases between them. CDR1 is MDHEN and CDR2 is SYDVKM in the germline V gene. The CDR3 has 15 residues. The starting material was peripheral blood, obtained after pregnancy. The rearrangement links TRBV28 to TRBJ2-7; the D is unclear. The source of this sequence is a female donor in good health, enrolled as a control in a pregnancy study. CDR3 amino acids: CASSPPRSPSYEQYF. Written as DNA, the CDR3 is TGTGCCAGCAGTCCACCGAGGTCCCCCTCCTACGAGCAGTACTTC.